The 26 T cell receptor beta chains presented below share a single source sample, sequenced in a study of blood T cell repertoires in COVID-19. The method was immunoSEQ multiplex PCR; TCRdb's version includes in-frame clones alone and lacks a portion of them. The sample contains 250,000 to 350,000 clones, approximately 86% of which appear only once. Sequenced input: peripheral blood. The receptors derive from a young man with active or convalescent COVID-19.

This clone was seen once. J is TRBJ2-7 and V is TRBV27; 8 nucleotides align to TRBD1. The CDR3 is made up of 13 amino acids. The germline V gene encodes CDR1 MNHEY and CDR2 SMNVEV (reference sequence). J lost 6 bases, V lost 4 bases, and 5 bases had no gene match. The chain's CDR3 is CASSYGQGAEQYF. CDR3 nucleotide sequence: TGTGCCAGCAGTTACGGACAGGGTGCCGAGCAGTACTTC.

This chain joins TRBV6-5 and TRBJ2-2; TRBD2 matches at 9 bases. CDR3 size: 15 residues. CDR1 and CDR2 (germline): MNHEY, SVGAGI. J lost 6 bases, V lost 2 bases, and 4 bases had no gene match. This CDR3 is CASSYAGGRSGELFF. In nucleotides, the CDR3 is TGTGCCAGCAGTTACGCGGGGGGGAGATCCGGGGAGCTGTTTTTT.

This clone was detected once. V gene TRBV28 combines with J gene TRBJ1-3, with D uncertain. Trimming shortened V by 8 bases and J by 1 base, and 12 bases separated the two germline ends. Germline CDR1 is MDHEN and CDR2 is SYDVKM. This CDR3 is built from 14 residues. CDR3 bases: TGTGCCAGCCTAAACGCGCAATCTGGAAACACCATATATTTT. This translates into CASLNAQSGNTIYF.

The CDR3 DNA is TGTGCCAGCAGCTCCACAACAGGGGATTCACCCCTCCACTTT. The encoded protein is CASSSTTGDSPLHF. V usage is TRBV7-9 and J usage is TRBJ1-6, with 7 bases lining up with TRBD1. The length of the CDR3 is 14 residues. Trimming took 4 bases from V and 8 from J; bases not matched to a gene: 5. CDR1 is SEHNR and CDR2 is FQNEAQ in the germline V gene (reference sequence). The whole variable domain, remainder taken from reference TRBV7-9 and TRBJ1-6, is DTGVSQNPRHKITKRGQNVTFRCDPISEHNRLYWYRQTLGQGPEFLTYFQNEAQLEKSRLLSDRFSAERPKGSFSTLEIQRTEQGDSAMYLCASSSTTGDSPLHFGNGTRLTVT.

The V gene is TRBV4-1, the J gene TRBJ2-5; 7 nucleotides agree with TRBD2. CDR3 length: 14 amino acids. J was trimmed by 5 bases and V by 6 bases; bases with no gene match: 9. Germline lookup yields CDR1 MGHRA and CDR2 YSYEKL. The chain's CDR3 is CASRREGPWETQYF. As DNA, the CDR3 is TGCGCCAGCAGGAGGGAGGGTCCGTGGGAGACCCAGTACTTC.

This chain connects TRBV7-8 to TRBJ2-1, with 9 bases matching TRBD2. Trimming removed 2 bases from V and 3 bases from J; junction bases left unmatched: 2. The CDR3 loop spans 15 amino acids. Germline V gene data show CDR1 as SGHVS and CDR2 as FQNEAQ. CDR3 sequence: CASSLMRGGYNEQFF. DNA for the CDR3: TGTGCCAGCAGCTTAATGCGGGGGGGCTACAATGAGCAGTTCTTC.

The CDR3 DNA reads as TGTGCCAGCTCCCGCCCGGGGTCCCAAGAGACCCAGTACTTC. Protein sequence: CASSRPGSQETQYF. The chain has TRBV6-5 and TRBJ2-5, with a possible D match to TRBD2 (5 bases). The CDR3 has 14 amino acids. The V end was cut by 8 bases, the J end by 1 base, with 14 bases between. The germline V gene has CDR1 MNHEY and CDR2 SVGAGI.

The chain employs TRBV27 and TRBJ2-7; the match to TRBD1 covers 11 bases. J gave up 4 bases and V 2 bases, and 7 bases lay outside the gene matches. Germline loops: CDR1 MNHEY, CDR2 SMNVEV (reference sequence). The CDR3 has 16 amino acids. The CDR3 nucleotides are TGTGCCAGCAGTTTAGACAGAAGGGACAGGGGGTACGAGCAGTACTTC. It codes for CASSLDRRDRGYEQYF.

This chain links TRBV5-1 with TRBJ2-1; 11 nucleotides match TRBD2. CDR1 is SGHRS and CDR2 is YFSETQ in the germline V gene. With V trimmed by 3 bases and J by 2 bases, 4 bases remained unmatched. CDR3 length equals 16 residues. The CDR3 loop is CASSWGLAATYNEQFF. CDR3 nucleotide sequence: TGCGCCAGCAGCTGGGGACTAGCGGCAACCTACAATGAGCAGTTCTTC.

The chain is built from TRBV28 and TRBJ2-3; no firm D call. Per germline, CDR1 MDHEN and CDR2 SYDVKM. Trimming removed 10 bases at V and 2 bases at J, with 13 bases between. This CDR3 has 13 amino acids. CDR3 amino acids: CATTVISTDTQYF. CDR3 bases: TGTGCCACCACGGTTATTTCCACAGATACGCAGTATTTT.

The chain combines TRBV5-1 with TRBJ2-7; D gene uncertain. The germline gives CDR1 SGHRS, CDR2 YFSETQ. CDR3 length equals 13 residues. The ends were cut back, 2 bases at V and 5 bases at J, with 11 bases in the middle. CDR3 residues: CASSLPGRNEQYF. The CDR3 DNA reads TGCGCCAGCAGCTTACCGGGTCGGAACGAGCAGTACTTC.

The chain couples TRBV4-3 to TRBJ2-2; no definite D call. CDR1 is LGHNA and CDR2 is YSLEER in the germline V gene. CDR3 length: 17 amino acids. V was shortened by 4 bases and J by 0 bases, with 15 bases between the two germline ends. CDR3 coding DNA: TGCGCCAGCAGCCCCCCCCGGGTGGAGCCGAACACCGGGGAGCTGTTTTTT. The encoded protein is CASSPPRVEPNTGELFF.

The chain recombines TRBV6-2 or TRBV6-3 with TRBJ2-4; TRBD2 matches 9 bases. V lost 6 bases to trimming and J lost 0 bases; unmatched junction nucleotides: 6. CDR3 size: 16 residues. The germline CDR1 and CDR2 sequences are MNHEY and SVGEGT. CDR3 protein: CASSPLAGEAKNIQYF. The CDR3 coding sequence is TGTGCCAGCAGCCCACTAGCGGGCGAAGCCAAAAACATTCAGTACTTC.

The rearrangement uses TRBV4-3 and TRBJ2-5; D is possibly TRBD2 (6 bases). The CDR3 runs to 16 residues. The V gene lost 3 bases and the J gene lost 2 bases, with 16 bases spanning the gap. Germline CDR1 and CDR2: LGHNA and YSLEER. CDR3 nucleotides: TGCGCCAGCAGCCAGGGACTTATCGCAACTCAAGAGACCCAGTACTTC. This sequence encodes CASSQGLIATQETQYF.

CDR3 sequence reads: CASSQYPPRGPSDSPLHF. CDR3 in DNA: TGCGCCAGCAGTCAATACCCCCCTAGGGGGCCGTCGGATTCACCCCTCCACTTT. V and J are TRBV23-1 and TRBJ1-6; 7 positions match TRBD1. TRBV23-1 is sorted into the ORF group, with uncertain function. V was clipped by 1 base and J by 8 bases; unmatched bases: 14. CDR3 length: 18 amino acids.

This chain joins TRBV7-2 and TRBJ1-2; the match to TRBD1 covers 10 bases. V was clipped by 0 bases and J by 4 bases; unmatched bases: 8. Germline values: CDR1 SGHTA, CDR2 FQGNSA. This CDR3 region has 17 residues. Here the CDR3 DNA reads TGTGCCAGCAGCTTAGCCCCGGGACAGGGGTTACCCTATGGCTACACCTTC. Translation: CASSLAPGQGLPYGYTF.

The genes are TRBV7-9 and TRBJ2-3; TRBD2 matches at 11 bases. Germline CDR1 reads SEHNR; CDR2 reads FQNEAQ (reference sequence). After removal of 4 bases from V and 3 bases from J, the junction contained 3 bases not matched to a gene. The CDR3 consists of 15 residues. DNA for the CDR3: TGTGCCAGCAGCTCCCGGACTAGCGGGACAGATACGCAGTATTTT. Translated, it gives CASSSRTSGTDTQYF.

The chain employs TRBV27 and TRBJ1-1; no clear D. Germline CDR1 is MNHEY and CDR2 is SMNVEV (reference sequence). Trimming left V 0 bases short and J 1 base short, with 6 bases between. This CDR3 region has 14 residues. CDR3 DNA sequence: TGTGCCAGCAGTTTATCGAACGGGAACACTGAAGCTTTCTTT. The encoded protein is CASSLSNGNTEAFF.

The genes are TRBV5-1 and TRBJ1-4; 7 nucleotides agree with TRBD1. Germline V CDR1 and CDR2: SGHRS, YFSETQ. CDR3 size: 19 residues. With V trimmed by 0 bases and J by 0 bases, 11 bases remained unmatched. CDR3 sequence (DNA): TGCGCCAGCAGCTTGGTTTCCGGACAGGACGTTGCAACTAATGAAAAACTGTTTTTT. Protein sequence: CASSLVSGQDVATNEKLFF.

The gene calls are TRBV11-3 and TRBJ1-1; TRBD1 matches 7 bases. The J segment lost 1 base and the V segment lost 5 bases, leaving 7 bases of the junction unmatched. Germline assignment: CDR1 SGHNT and CDR2 YENEEA. This CDR3 region has 15 residues. CDR3 region: CASSPTGTANTEAFF. For the CDR3, the DNA is TGTGCCAGCAGCCCGACGGGGACAGCGAACACTGAAGCTTTCTTT.

This chain connects TRBV6-5 to TRBJ2-5, with D possibly being TRBD1 (5 bases). CDR1 and CDR2 from the germline V gene are MNHEY and SVGAGI. The CDR3 is 14 amino acids. With 6 bases removed from V and 5 bases from J, the gap between germline ends came to 16 bases. CDR3: CASRTQGVRETQYF. The CDR3 region has the DNA TGTGCCAGCAGAACCCAAGGGGTGCGGGAGACCCAGTACTTC.

This chain joins TRBV7-3 and TRBJ2-7; the D gene is possibly TRBD1 (6 bases). Germline V CDR1 and CDR2: SGHTA, FQGTGA. V was trimmed by 2 bases and J by 7 bases, leaving 12 bases between them. The CDR3 runs 13 residues. The CDR3 DNA reads TGTGCCAGCAGCTTAGGTCAGGGGTGGGAGCAGTACTTC. Its translation is CASSLGQGWEQYF.

The V call is TRBV5-6, the J call TRBJ1-1; the D is unclear. Germline CDR1 and CDR2: SGHDT and YYEEEE. There are 13 residues in the CDR3. V lost 3 bases to trimming and J lost 5 bases, with 11 bases between them. The CDR3 DNA is TGTGCCAGCAGCTCCCCCCGCGGGACTGAAGCTTTCTTT. Amino acids: CASSSPRGTEAFF.

This clone has only one observation. The V call is TRBV11-3, the J call TRBJ2-1; TRBD2 matches at 9 bases. There are 15 residues in the CDR3. With V trimmed by 5 bases and J by 6 bases, 8 bases remained unmatched. Germline lookup yields CDR1 SGHNT and CDR2 YENEEA. CDR3: CASSTRTSDRNEQFF. Written as DNA, the CDR3 is TGTGCCAGCAGCACCAGGACTAGCGATCGCAATGAGCAGTTCTTC.

The chain carries TRBV28 and TRBJ2-5; possibly TRBD1 for D (6 bases). CDR3 size: 16 residues. Germline values: CDR1 MDHEN, CDR2 SYDVKM. V gave up 3 bases and J gave up 2 bases, with 16 bases separating them. CDR3 in DNA: TGTGCCAGCAGTTTGTGGACAGAGCAAGCACAAGAGACCCAGTACTTC. Amino acids: CASSLWTEQAQETQYF. The entire variable domain, with the rest obtained from reference TRBV28 and TRBJ2-5, is as follows: DVKVTQSSRYLVKRTGEKVFLECVQDMDHENMFWYRQDPGLGLRLIYFSYDVKMKEKGDIPEGYSVSREKKERFSLILESASTNQTSMYLCASSLWTEQAQETQYFGPGTRLLVL.

The chain has TRBV5-4 and TRBJ2-1, with no clear D. V was clipped by 4 bases and J by 6 bases, with 8 bases between them. From germline, CDR1 is SGHNT and CDR2 YYREEE (reference sequence). The CDR3 contains 12 residues. CDR3 in amino acids: CASSLVFNEQFF. The CDR3 nucleotides are TGTGCCAGCAGCCTAGTCTTCAATGAGCAGTTCTTC.